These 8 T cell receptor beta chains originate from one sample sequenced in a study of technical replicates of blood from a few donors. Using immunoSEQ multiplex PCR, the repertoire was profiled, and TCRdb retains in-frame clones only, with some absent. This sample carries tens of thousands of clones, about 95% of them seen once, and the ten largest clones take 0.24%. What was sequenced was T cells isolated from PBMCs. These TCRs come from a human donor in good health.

CDR3 bases: TGTGCCAGCAGTGAATCGGGACTGCGACCGTATACGCAGTATTTT. Its protein is CASSESGLRPYTQYF. The chain recombines TRBV6-1 with TRBJ2-3; tentative D call: TRBD2 (6 bases). The CDR3 consists of 15 residues. CDR1 is MNHNS and CDR2 is SASEGT in the germline V gene. Between the trimmed V and J ends, which lost 2 bases and 7 bases, there was a span of 16 bases.

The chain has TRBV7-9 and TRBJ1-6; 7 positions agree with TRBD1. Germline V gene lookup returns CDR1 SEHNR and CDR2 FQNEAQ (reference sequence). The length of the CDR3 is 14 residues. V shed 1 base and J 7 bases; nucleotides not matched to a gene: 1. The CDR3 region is CASSLGRGNSPLHF. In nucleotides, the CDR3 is TGTGCCAGCAGCTTAGGCAGGGGGAATTCACCCCTCCACTTT. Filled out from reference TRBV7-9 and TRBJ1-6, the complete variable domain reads DTGVSQNPRHKITKRGQNVTFRCDPISEHNRLYWYRQTLGQGPEFLTYFQNEAQLEKSRLLSDRFSAERPKGSFSTLEIQRTEQGDSAMYLCASSLGRGNSPLHFGNGTRLTVT.

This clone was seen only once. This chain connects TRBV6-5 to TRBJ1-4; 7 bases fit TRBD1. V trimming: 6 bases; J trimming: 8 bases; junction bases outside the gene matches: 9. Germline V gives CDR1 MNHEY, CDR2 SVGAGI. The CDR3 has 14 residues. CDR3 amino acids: CASSPDRVSEKLFF. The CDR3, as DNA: TGTGCCAGCAGCCCCGACAGGGTGAGCGAAAAACTGTTTTTT.

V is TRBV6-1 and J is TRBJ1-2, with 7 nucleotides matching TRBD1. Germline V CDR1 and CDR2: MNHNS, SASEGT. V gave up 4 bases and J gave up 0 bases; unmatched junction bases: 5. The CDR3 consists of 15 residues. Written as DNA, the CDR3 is TGTGCCAGCAGTGTTACAGGGGCCGCTAACTATGGCTACACCTTC. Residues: CASSVTGAANYGYTF.

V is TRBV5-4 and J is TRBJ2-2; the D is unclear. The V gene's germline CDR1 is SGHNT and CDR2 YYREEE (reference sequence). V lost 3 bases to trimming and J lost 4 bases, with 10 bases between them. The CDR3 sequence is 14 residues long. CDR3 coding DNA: TGTGCCAGCAGCTCATCATTAGCCACCGGGGAGCTGTTTTTT. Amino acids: CASSSSLATGELFF.

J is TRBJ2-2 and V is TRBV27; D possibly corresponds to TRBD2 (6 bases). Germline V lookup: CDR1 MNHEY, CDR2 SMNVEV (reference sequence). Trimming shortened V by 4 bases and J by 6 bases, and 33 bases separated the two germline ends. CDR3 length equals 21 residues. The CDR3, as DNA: TGTGCCAGCAGTTCCCAATGGGGTCGGAGGGATATTTACTTGGGGCCCGGGGAGCTGTTTTTT. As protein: CASSSQWGRRDIYLGPGELFF.

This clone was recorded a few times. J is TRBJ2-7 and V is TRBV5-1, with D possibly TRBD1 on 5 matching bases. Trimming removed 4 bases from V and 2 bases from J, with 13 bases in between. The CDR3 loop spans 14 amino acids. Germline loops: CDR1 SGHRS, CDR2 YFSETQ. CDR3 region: CASSLAQVPYEQYF. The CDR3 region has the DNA TGCGCCAGCAGCCTGGCACAGGTCCCCTACGAGCAGTACTTC. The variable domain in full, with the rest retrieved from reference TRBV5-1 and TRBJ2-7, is KAGVTQTPRYLIKTRGQQVTLSCSPISGHRSVSWYQQTPGQGLQFLFEYFSETQRNKGNFPGRFSGRQFSNSRSEMNVSTLELGDSALYLCASSLAQVPYEQYFGPGTRLTVT.

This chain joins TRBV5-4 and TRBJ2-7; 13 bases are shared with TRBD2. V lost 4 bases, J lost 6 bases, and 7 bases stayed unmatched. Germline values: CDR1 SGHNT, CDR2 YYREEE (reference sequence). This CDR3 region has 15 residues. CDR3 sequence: CASSPGLAGVVEQYF. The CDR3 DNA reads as TGTGCCAGCAGCCCAGGACTAGCGGGAGTTGTCGAGCAGTACTTC.